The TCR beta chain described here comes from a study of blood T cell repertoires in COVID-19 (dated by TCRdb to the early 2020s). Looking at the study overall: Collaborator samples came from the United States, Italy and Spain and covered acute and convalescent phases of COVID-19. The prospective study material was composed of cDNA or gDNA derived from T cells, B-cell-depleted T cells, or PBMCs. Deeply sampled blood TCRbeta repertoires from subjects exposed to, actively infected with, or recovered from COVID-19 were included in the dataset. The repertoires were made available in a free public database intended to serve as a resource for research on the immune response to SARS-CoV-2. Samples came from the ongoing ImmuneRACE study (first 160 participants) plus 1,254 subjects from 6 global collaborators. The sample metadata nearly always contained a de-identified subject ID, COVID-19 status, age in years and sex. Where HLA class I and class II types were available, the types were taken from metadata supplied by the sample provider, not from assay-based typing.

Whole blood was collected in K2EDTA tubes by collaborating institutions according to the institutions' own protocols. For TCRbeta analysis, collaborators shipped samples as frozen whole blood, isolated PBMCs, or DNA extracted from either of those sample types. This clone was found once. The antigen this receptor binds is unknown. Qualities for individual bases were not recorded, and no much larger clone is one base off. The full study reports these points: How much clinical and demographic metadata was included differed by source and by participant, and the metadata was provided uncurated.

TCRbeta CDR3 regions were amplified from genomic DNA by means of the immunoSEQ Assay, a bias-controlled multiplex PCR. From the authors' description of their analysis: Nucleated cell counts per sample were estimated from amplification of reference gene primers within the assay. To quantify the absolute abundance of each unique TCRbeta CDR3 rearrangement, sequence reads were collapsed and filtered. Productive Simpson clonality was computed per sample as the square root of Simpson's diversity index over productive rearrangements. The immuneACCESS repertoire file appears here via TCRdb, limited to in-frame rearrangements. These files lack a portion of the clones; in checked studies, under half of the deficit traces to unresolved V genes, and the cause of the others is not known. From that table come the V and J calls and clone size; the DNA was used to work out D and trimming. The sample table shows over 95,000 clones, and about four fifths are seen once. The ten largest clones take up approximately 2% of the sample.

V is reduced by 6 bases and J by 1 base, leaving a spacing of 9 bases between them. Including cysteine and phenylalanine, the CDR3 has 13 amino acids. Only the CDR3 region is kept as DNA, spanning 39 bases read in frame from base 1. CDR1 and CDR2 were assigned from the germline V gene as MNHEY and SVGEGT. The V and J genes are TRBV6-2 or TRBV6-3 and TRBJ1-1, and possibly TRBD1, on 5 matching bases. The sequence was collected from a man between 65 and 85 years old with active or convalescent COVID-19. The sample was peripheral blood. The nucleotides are TGTGCCAGCAGCTTGCAGGGGAACACTGAAGCTTTCTTT. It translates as CASSLQGNTEAFF.